The clone carrying this TCR beta chain was counted only a few times. Its antigen is not known. This entry belongs to a study of T cell repertoires in cytomegalovirus infection. Study-wide context: Selected CMV epitopes included recently identified HLA-C-restricted ones as well as well-studied HLA-B-restricted ones. CMV infection together with matching HLA type was indicated by public TCR beta signatures.

TCRdb re-analysed the reads in MiXCR, keeping a single row per CDR3 protein. Of fewer than 1,000,000 distinct CDR3 sequences listed, under 40% are singletons. The CDR3 has 15 amino acids. Deletions cut 4 bases from V and 2 bases from J, with 14 bases between. Germline lookup yields CDR1 MDHEN and CDR2 SYDVKM. Study conclusions and caveats: Pooled public TCR beta family frequency picked out CMV carriers with the relevant HLA.

This chain connects TRBV28 to TRBJ2-5; possibly TRBD2 for D (6 bases). The source was cultured CD8+ T cells from PBMCs, collected from culture after CMV antigen stimulation. This clonotype was sampled from a human donor in good health (CMV status not recorded). Some clones in this sample may be carry-over from other donors' samples. The CDR3, as DNA: TGTGCCAGCAGTTCGATGGCGGGGATACAAGAGACCCAGTACTTC. Translating it yields CASSSMAGIQETQYF.